This T cell receptor (beta chain) originates from a study of control samples from healthy donors and cancer patients. Sequencing used immunoSEQ multiplex PCR; TCRdb keeps in-frame clones, though not all of them. Of 70,000 to 100,000 clones listed, roughly nine tenths are singletons. The specimen sequenced was blood. The receptor's source is a man aged 50 to 59 in good health.

CDR3 nucleotides: TGTGCCAGCAGCCTATACAGGGGCACCACAGATACGCAGTATTTT. As protein: CASSLYRGTTDTQYF. V gene TRBV7-9 combines with J gene TRBJ2-3; 7 nucleotides line up with TRBD1. Germline trimming cut 5 bases from V and 2 bases from J; bases unmatched to any gene: 7. Germline V lookup: CDR1 SEHNR, CDR2 FQNEAQ (reference sequence). This CDR3 comprises 15 residues. Looking up the rest from reference TRBV7-9 and TRBJ2-3 gives the full variable domain: DTGVSQNPRHKITKRGQNVTFRCDPISEHNRLYWYRQTLGQGPEFLTYFQNEAQLEKSRLLSDRFSAERPKGSFSTLEIQRTEQGDSAMYLCASSLYRGTTDTQYFGPGTRLTVL.